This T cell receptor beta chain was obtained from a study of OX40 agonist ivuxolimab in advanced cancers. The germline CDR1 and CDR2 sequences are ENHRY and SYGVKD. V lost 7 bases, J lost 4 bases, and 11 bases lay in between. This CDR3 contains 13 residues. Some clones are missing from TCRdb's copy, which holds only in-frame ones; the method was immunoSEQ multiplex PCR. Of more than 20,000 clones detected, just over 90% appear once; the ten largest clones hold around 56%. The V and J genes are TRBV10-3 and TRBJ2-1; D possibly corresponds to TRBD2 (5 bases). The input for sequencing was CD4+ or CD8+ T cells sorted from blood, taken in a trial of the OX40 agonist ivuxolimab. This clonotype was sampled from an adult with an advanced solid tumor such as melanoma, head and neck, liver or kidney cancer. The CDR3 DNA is TGTGCCATCAAATCCGAGGGTTACAATGAGCAGTTCTTC. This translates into CAIKSEGYNEQFF.